The source of this TCR beta chain is a study of vaccination effects on CD4 cells after COVID-19. Turning to the study itself: Post-vaccine sampling occurred a median 72 days after the second dose.

Pools of viral peptides were used by the ViraFEST assay to expand antigen-specific CD4+ T cells ahead of sequencing. Once cultured for more than nine days, the cells underwent separation to obtain CD4+ T cells. Participants completed two doses of the BNT162b2 or mRNA-1273 vaccine. In the vaccine recipients, nucleocapsid antibodies were negative and there was no prior SARS-CoV-2 infection. PBMC were cultured at under 2.5 million per well with 9 to 10 IU/ml IL-2 and about 9.4 ug/ml peptides. Turning to this clone: As yet, its antigen is unknown.

The length of the CDR3 is 15 residues. Germline lookup yields CDR1 LNHDA and CDR2 SQIVND (reference sequence). V shed 9 bases and J 5 bases; nucleotides not matched to a gene: 15. Sequenced by immunoSEQ multiplex PCR; TCRdb stores in-frame clones only, minus some. Of about 22,000 clones in the sample, around 70% were seen once. Study-wide results and limits: In vaccinees who were healthy, merely 1 out of 255 vaccine-induced clones cross-reacted with common cold coronaviruses.

V usage is TRBV19 and J usage is TRBJ1-1; 7 nucleotides line up with TRBD1. Source: CD4+ T cells from PBMCs cultured with HCoV-NL63 spike peptides, taken after COVID-19 vaccination. The TCR comes from a human donor who received a COVID-19 vaccine. The CDR3 here is CASYDRDPRRTEAFF. CDR3 nucleotide sequence: TGTGCCAGCTACGACAGGGATCCCCGGAGGACTGAAGCTTTCTTT.